This T cell receptor (beta chain) is drawn from a study of CXCR3-negative and CXCR3-positive naive CD8 T cells. The CDR3 totals 17 residues. In germline, CDR1 is MDHEN, CDR2 SYDVKM. With respect to this clonotype: Its antigen remains unidentified.

Study results and limitations: The TRBV-TRBJ usage of naive CXCR3-negative and CXCR3-positive cells was similar, but that of memory cells differed.

Per CD8+ T cell subset, triplicate sorts of 300,000 cells each were done. The TRB cDNA libraries were prepared by 5' RACE with UMI labels. TCRdb reprocessed the 5' RACE reads and stores each CDR3 protein as one record, lacking DNA. The sample includes some 40,000 distinct CDR3 sequences. This TCR came from a human donor in good health. Some clones in this sample may be carry-over from other donors' samples. The V and J genes are TRBV28 and TRBJ1-5. Material: memory CD8+ T cells from blood. CDR3 loop: CASSLRERQAGNQPQHF.